The rows below give T cell receptor beta chains drawn from one sample of a study of T cells expressing NK-cell markers. No DNA is given; TCRdb re-called the 5' RACE reads and lists each CDR3 protein once. This sample's table has some 140,000 distinct CDR3 sequences. Sequenced sample: blood T cells: a sorted CD56 or NKG2C T cell subset, CD4+ or CD8+ T cells, or bulk PBMC T cells (not recorded which). The receptor set was obtained from a woman aged 50 to 60 in good health. Both conserved end residues are part of each CDR3. Fields, in order: clone size, J gene, V gene, CDR3 protein. A row's size may be missing; if present it is once, few, many or a size class.

clone_size: .
j_call: TRBJ2-2
v_call: TRBV25-1
cdr3_aa: CASSDQPGELFF

clone_size: .
j_call: TRBJ2-5
v_call: TRBV29-1
cdr3_aa: CSVGQQETQYF

clone_size: .
j_call: TRBJ2-2
v_call: TRBV7-9
cdr3_aa: CASSDDGTGRTGELFF

clone_size: .
j_call: TRBJ1-1
v_call: TRBV6-2/TRBV6-3
cdr3_aa: CASSTLGNTEAFF

clone_size: .
j_call: TRBJ1-2
v_call: TRBV9
cdr3_aa: CASSPDVGTGIYYGYTF

clone_size: .
j_call: TRBJ2-1
v_call: TRBV6-6
cdr3_aa: CASSYSQDGRLAGLHNEQFF

clone_size: .
j_call: TRBJ1-1
v_call: TRBV7-8
cdr3_aa: CASSSDRANTEAFF

clone_size: .
j_call: TRBJ2-2
v_call: TRBV7-9
cdr3_aa: CASSARANTGELFF

clone_size: .
j_call: TRBJ1-1
v_call: TRBV7-6
cdr3_aa: CASSLSSFTEAFF

clone_size: .
j_call: TRBJ2-5
v_call: TRBV9
cdr3_aa: CASSVDPQETQYF

clone_size: .
j_call: TRBJ2-3
v_call: TRBV6-5
cdr3_aa: CASSLTAGGRTDTQYF

clone_size: .
j_call: TRBJ2-3
v_call: TRBV11-3
cdr3_aa: CASSSRQWAGGADTQYF

clone_size: .
j_call: TRBJ1-1
v_call: TRBV5-1
cdr3_aa: CASSLRQTNGEAFF

clone_size: .
j_call: TRBJ2-7
v_call: TRBV10-3
cdr3_aa: CAISESFPGTRLSYEQYF

clone_size: .
j_call: TRBJ2-7
v_call: TRBV2
cdr3_aa: CASSTADRQPSYEQYF

clone_size: .
j_call: TRBJ1-1
v_call: TRBV4-1
cdr3_aa: CASSQDPQTNTEAFF

clone_size: .
j_call: TRBJ2-1
v_call: TRBV11-2
cdr3_aa: CASSLAGGFDNEQFF

clone_size: .
j_call: TRBJ1-1
v_call: TRBV5-1
cdr3_aa: CASSLGPVPNTEAFF

clone_size: .
j_call: TRBJ1-1
v_call: TRBV20-1
cdr3_aa: CSARDVGLRTEAFF

clone_size: .
j_call: TRBJ2-1
v_call: TRBV5-1
cdr3_aa: CASSYGQRLNEQFF

clone_size: .
j_call: TRBJ1-1
v_call: TRBV29-1
cdr3_aa: CSGEGGTEAFF

clone_size: .
j_call: TRBJ1-1
v_call: TRBV19
cdr3_aa: CASSMAGYTEAFF

clone_size: .
j_call: TRBJ2-1
v_call: TRBV5-1
cdr3_aa: CASSPRPEYNEQFF

clone_size: .
j_call: TRBJ2-3
v_call: TRBV11-3
cdr3_aa: CASRQVSTDTQYF

clone_size: .
j_call: TRBJ2-7
v_call: TRBV21-1
cdr3_aa: CASSMFAPTYEQYF

clone_size: .
j_call: TRBJ2-2
v_call: TRBV4-1
cdr3_aa: CASSQVASGLAGEGELFF

clone_size: .
j_call: TRBJ2-5
v_call: TRBV10-2
cdr3_aa: CASTASDHYQETQYF

clone_size: .
j_call: TRBJ2-1
v_call: TRBV19
cdr3_aa: CASSIGPTLGLAGNEQFF

clone_size: .
j_call: TRBJ2-3
v_call: TRBV5-6
cdr3_aa: CASSLQGKYYADTQYF

clone_size: medium-sized
j_call: TRBJ1-6
v_call: TRBV5-5
cdr3_aa: CASSSVTYSPLHF

clone_size: .
j_call: TRBJ2-4
v_call: TRBV21-1
cdr3_aa: CASSDRFQAKNIQYF

clone_size: .
j_call: TRBJ2-1
v_call: TRBV4-1
cdr3_aa: CASSQGDGGYNEQFF

clone_size: .
j_call: TRBJ1-2
v_call: TRBV2
cdr3_aa: CASIPAMGGYTF

clone_size: .
j_call: TRBJ2-5
v_call: TRBV29-1
cdr3_aa: CSVEGFYETQYF

clone_size: .
j_call: TRBJ1-1
v_call: TRBV5-1
cdr3_aa: CASSSRPLWNTEAFF

clone_size: .
j_call: TRBJ2-3
v_call: TRBV7-9
cdr3_aa: CASGSTNLTDTQYF

clone_size: .
j_call: TRBJ2-5
v_call: TRBV9
cdr3_aa: CASSAPSSGRETQYF

clone_size: .
j_call: TRBJ1-2
v_call: TRBV12-3/TRBV12-4
cdr3_aa: CASSRGGGYTF

clone_size: .
j_call: TRBJ2-5
v_call: TRBV7-6
cdr3_aa: CASSPQVAGLETQYF

clone_size: .
j_call: TRBJ2-1
v_call: TRBV12-5
cdr3_aa: CASAQIAGGRHEQFF

clone_size: .
j_call: TRBJ2-2
v_call: TRBV15
cdr3_aa: CATSSTGTMNTGELFF

clone_size: .
j_call: TRBJ2-2
v_call: TRBV5-6
cdr3_aa: CASSDNRGFNTGELFF

clone_size: .
j_call: TRBJ1-2
v_call: TRBV5-1
cdr3_aa: CASSPHPGGQGYTF

clone_size: .
j_call: TRBJ2-2
v_call: TRBV9
cdr3_aa: CASSLTHGGRGAGELFF

clone_size: .
j_call: TRBJ2-7
v_call: TRBV7-9
cdr3_aa: CASSLIAGGEQYF

clone_size: .
j_call: TRBJ2-1
v_call: TRBV27
cdr3_aa: CASSLSRTNNEQFF

clone_size: .
j_call: TRBJ2-7
v_call: TRBV12-3/TRBV12-4
cdr3_aa: CASSPSGSWYEQYF

clone_size: .
j_call: TRBJ2-7
v_call: TRBV9
cdr3_aa: CASSAAGVFHEQYF

clone_size: .
j_call: TRBJ2-1
v_call: TRBV27
cdr3_aa: CASSFNGGEEQFF

clone_size: .
j_call: TRBJ2-2
v_call: TRBV4-1
cdr3_aa: CASSQERDRLANTGELFF

clone_size: .
j_call: TRBJ2-5
v_call: TRBV19
cdr3_aa: CASSPVREPPGETQYF

clone_size: .
j_call: TRBJ2-2
v_call: TRBV4-1
cdr3_aa: CASNGGPTETGELFF

clone_size: .
j_call: TRBJ1-2
v_call: TRBV12-3/TRBV12-4
cdr3_aa: CASSQNYGYTF

clone_size: .
j_call: TRBJ2-1
v_call: TRBV9
cdr3_aa: CASSLEREGDEQFF

clone_size: .
j_call: TRBJ2-6
v_call: TRBV3-1
cdr3_aa: CASSQYGQVFSGANVLTF

clone_size: .
j_call: TRBJ2-5
v_call: TRBV6-6
cdr3_aa: CASNQGIWTLHQETQYF